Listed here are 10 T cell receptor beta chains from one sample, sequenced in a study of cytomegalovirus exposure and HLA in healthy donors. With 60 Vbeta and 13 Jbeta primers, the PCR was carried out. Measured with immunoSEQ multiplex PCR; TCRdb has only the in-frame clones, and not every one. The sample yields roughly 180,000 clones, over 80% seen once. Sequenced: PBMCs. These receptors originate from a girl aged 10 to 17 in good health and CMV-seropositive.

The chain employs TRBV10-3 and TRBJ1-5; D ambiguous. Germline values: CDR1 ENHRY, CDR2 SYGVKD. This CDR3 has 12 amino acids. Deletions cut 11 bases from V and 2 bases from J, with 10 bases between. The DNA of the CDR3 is TGTGCCGTATCCCAGGGCAATCAGCCCCAGCATTTT. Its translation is CAVSQGNQPQHF.

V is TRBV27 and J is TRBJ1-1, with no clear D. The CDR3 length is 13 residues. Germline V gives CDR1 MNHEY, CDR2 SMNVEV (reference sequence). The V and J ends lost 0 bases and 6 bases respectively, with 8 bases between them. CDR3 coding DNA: TGTGCCAGCAGTTTATCGAGAGGGCCTGAAGCTTTCTTT. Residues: CASSLSRGPEAFF.

The CDR3 is CASSPPKGRGFTGELFF. In DNA form, the CDR3 reads TGTGCCAGCAGCCCCCCGAAGGGGCGGGGATTCACCGGGGAGCTGTTTTTT. J is TRBJ2-2 and V is TRBV13; D is possibly TRBD2 (6 bases). The germline gives CDR1 PRHDT, CDR2 FYEKMQ (reference sequence). The CDR3 extends over 17 amino acids. The V end lost 5 bases, the J end lost 4 bases, and 20 bases lay between the germline ends.

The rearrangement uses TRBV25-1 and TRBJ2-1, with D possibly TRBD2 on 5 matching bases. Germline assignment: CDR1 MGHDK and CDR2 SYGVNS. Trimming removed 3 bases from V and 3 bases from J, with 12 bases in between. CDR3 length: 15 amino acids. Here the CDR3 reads CASSEVQDFYNEQFF. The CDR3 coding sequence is TGTGCCAGCAGTGAGGTCCAGGACTTCTACAATGAGCAGTTCTTC.

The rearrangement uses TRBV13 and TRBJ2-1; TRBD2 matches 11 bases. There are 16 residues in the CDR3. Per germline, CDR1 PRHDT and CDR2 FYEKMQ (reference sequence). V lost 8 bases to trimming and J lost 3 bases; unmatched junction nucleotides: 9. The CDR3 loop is CASGLAGPVGYNEQFF. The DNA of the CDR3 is TGTGCCAGCGGACTAGCGGGCCCAGTCGGCTACAATGAGCAGTTCTTC.

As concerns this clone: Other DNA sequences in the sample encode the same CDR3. CDR3 residues: CASSEWPVRQGFDEQYF. The CDR3 bases are TGTGCCAGCAGTGAATGGCCAGTGAGACAGGGTTTCGACGAGCAGTACTTC. The V call is TRBV25-1, the J call TRBJ2-7; TRBD1 matches at 7 bases. The CDR3 totals 17 residues. V shed 1 base and J 5 bases; nucleotides not matched to a gene: 14. Per the germline V gene, CDR1 is MGHDK and CDR2 is SYGVNS.

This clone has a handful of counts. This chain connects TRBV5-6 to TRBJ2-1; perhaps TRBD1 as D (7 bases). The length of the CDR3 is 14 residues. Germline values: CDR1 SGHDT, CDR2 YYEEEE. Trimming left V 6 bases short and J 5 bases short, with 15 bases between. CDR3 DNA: TGTGCCAGCACGGTGACAGGGAGGCACAATGAGCAGTTCTTC. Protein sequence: CASTVTGRHNEQFF.

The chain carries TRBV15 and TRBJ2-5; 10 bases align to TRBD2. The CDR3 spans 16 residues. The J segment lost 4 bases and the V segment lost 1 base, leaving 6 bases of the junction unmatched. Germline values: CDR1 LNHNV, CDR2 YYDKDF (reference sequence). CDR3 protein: CATSRAVSGRSETQYF. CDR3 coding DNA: TGTGCCACCAGCAGAGCTGTTAGCGGGAGGTCAGAGACCCAGTACTTC.

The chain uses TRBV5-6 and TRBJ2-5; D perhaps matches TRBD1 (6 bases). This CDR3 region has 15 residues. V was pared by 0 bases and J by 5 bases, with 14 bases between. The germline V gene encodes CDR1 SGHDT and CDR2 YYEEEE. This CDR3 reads CASSLAEQGWETQYF. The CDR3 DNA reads TGTGCCAGCAGCTTGGCGGAACAGGGTTGGGAGACCCAGTACTTC.

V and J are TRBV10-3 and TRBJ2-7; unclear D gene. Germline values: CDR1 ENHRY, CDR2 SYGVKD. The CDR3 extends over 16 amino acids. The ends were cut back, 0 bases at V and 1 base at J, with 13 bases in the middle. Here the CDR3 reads CAISESGRWVSYEQYF. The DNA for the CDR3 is TGTGCCATCAGTGAGTCGGGCAGGTGGGTTTCCTACGAGCAGTACTTC.